The 26 T cell receptor beta chains below come from one sample, sequenced in a study of cytomegalovirus exposure and HLA in healthy donors. Using immunoSEQ multiplex PCR, the repertoire was profiled, and TCRdb retains in-frame clones only, with some absent. This sample has 170,000 or so clones, with roughly four fifths found just once. Sequencing was carried out using PBMCs. These receptors all stem from a woman between 18 and 29 years old in good health and CMV-seropositive.

The V call is TRBV9, the J call TRBJ1-1; D perhaps matches TRBD1 (5 bases). This CDR3 comprises 13 residues. The V end was cut by 0 bases, the J end by 8 bases, with 11 bases between. Germline CDR1 SGDLS, CDR2 YYNGEE. CDR3 DNA: TGTGCCAGCAGCGTAGCTGGGGCAACAGAAGCTTTCTTT. Protein sequence: CASSVAGATEAFF.

This chain links TRBV4-1 with TRBJ1-2, with D hard to call. The CDR3 is 14 amino acids. In germline, CDR1 is MGHRA, CDR2 YSYEKL. The V gene lost 0 bases and the J gene lost 4 bases, with 9 bases spanning the gap. CDR3 sequence reads: CASSQDRSSYGYTF. The DNA for the CDR3 is TGCGCCAGCAGCCAAGATCGAAGTAGCTATGGCTACACCTTC.

Only one count was recorded for this clone. The same CDR3 also results from other DNA sequences found in this sample. The CDR3 spells CASSLEGGGQPQHF. CDR3 bases: TGCGCCAGCAGCTTGGAGGGAGGAGGTCAGCCCCAGCATTTT. The rearrangement links TRBV5-1 to TRBJ1-5; D unclear. Germline V gene data show CDR1 as SGHRS and CDR2 as YFSETQ. The ends were cut back, 0 bases at V and 6 bases at J, with 10 bases in the middle. This CDR3 region has 14 residues.

The J gene is TRBJ2-1, the V gene TRBV6-5; the match to TRBD2 covers 9 bases. There are 14 residues in the CDR3. V was clipped by 1 base and J by 8 bases; unmatched bases: 3. Germline CDR1 MNHEY, CDR2 SVGAGI. The CDR3 coding sequence is TGTGCCAGCAGTTACTGGCGGGGGGGTGATGAGCAGTTCTTC. Its protein is CASSYWRGGDEQFF.

The CDR3 DNA reads TGTGCCAGCTCACCCCGACTTCGAGCTAACTATGGCTACACCTTC. This codes for CASSPRLRANYGYTF. The chain has TRBV18 and TRBJ1-2, with unresolved D. This CDR3 is 15 amino acids long. CDR1 is KGHSH and CDR2 is LQKENI in the germline V gene. V was shortened by 3 bases and J by 0 bases, with 11 bases between the two germline ends.

The V call is TRBV18, the J call TRBJ1-1; the D is unclear. The CDR3 runs 14 residues. Deletions cut 2 bases from V and 2 bases from J, with 9 bases between. Looked up from germline, CDR1 is KGHSH and CDR2 is LQKENI. CDR3 in DNA: TGTGCCAGCTCACCAGGTTCAGAAAACACTGAAGCTTTCTTT. Residues: CASSPGSENTEAFF.

This clone was observed a few times. The chain is built from TRBV25-1 and TRBJ1-1; 8 nucleotides line up with TRBD1. Germline V lookup: CDR1 MGHDK, CDR2 SYGVNS. This CDR3 is 12 amino acids long. J lost 7 bases, V lost 4 bases, and 2 bases had no gene match. The CDR3 loop reads CASSGTGIEAFF. In DNA, the CDR3 is TGTGCCAGCAGTGGGACAGGGATTGAAGCTTTCTTT. The whole variable domain, filled in from reference TRBV25-1 and TRBJ1-1, reads EADIYQTPRYLVIGTGKKITLECSQTMGHDKMYWYQQDPGMELHLIHYSYGVNSTEKGDLSSESTVSRIRTEHFPLTLESARPSHTSQYLCASSGTGIEAFFGQGTRLTVV.

The chain combines TRBV6-6 with TRBJ2-6; no clear D. The length of the CDR3 is 14 residues. Looked up from germline, CDR1 is MNHNY and CDR2 is SVGAGI (reference sequence). V lost 6 bases and J 2 bases, leaving 8 bases between the germline ends. The chain's CDR3 is CASSRETGANVLTF. The CDR3 DNA follows: TGTGCCAGCAGCCGTGAGACTGGGGCCAACGTCCTGACTTTC.

The chain employs TRBV19 and TRBJ1-2; no clear D gene. Trimming pared 0 bases from V and 2 bases from J, leaving 13 bases between. Germline values: CDR1 LNHDA, CDR2 SQIVND (reference sequence). This CDR3 has 16 residues. The CDR3 region has the DNA TGTGCCAGTAGTATAGAGGGCTGGAAACCCAACTATGGCTACACCTTC. As protein: CASSIEGWKPNYGYTF.

The CDR3 loop is CASSLLAGGVTDTQYF. Here the CDR3 DNA reads TGTGCCAGCAGCTTACTAGCGGGGGGCGTAACAGATACGCAGTATTTT. The chain uses TRBV11-2 and TRBJ2-3; TRBD2 matches at 11 bases. Germline-derived CDR1 and CDR2 are SGHAT and FQNNGV. This CDR3 contains 16 residues. V trimming: 2 bases; J trimming: 3 bases; junction bases outside the gene matches: 4.

Details on this clone: The same CDR3 also results from other DNA sequences found in this sample. V and J are TRBV7-6 and TRBJ2-5; 7 bases are shared with TRBD2. Germline assignment: CDR1 SGHVS and CDR2 FNYEAQ. V was pared by 1 base and J by 5 bases, with 4 bases of the junction left unmatched. The CDR3 loop spans 14 amino acids. The CDR3 is CASSLGLAGETQYF. The CDR3, as DNA: TGTGCCAGCAGCTTAGGACTAGCCGGGGAGACCCAGTACTTC.

On this clone itself: This same CDR3 is encoded by further DNA sequences in the sample. The V call is TRBV4-1, the J call TRBJ2-7, with 8 bases lining up with TRBD1. The germline V gene encodes CDR1 MGHRA and CDR2 YSYEKL. V trimming: 1 base; J trimming: 2 bases; junction bases outside the gene matches: 7. CDR3 length equals 16 residues. The chain's CDR3 is CASSQAADRATYEQYF. CDR3 bases: TGCGCCAGCAGCCAAGCGGCGGACAGGGCCACCTACGAGCAGTACTTC.

The chain is built from TRBV7-2 and TRBJ1-6; no clear D. CDR1 and CDR2 (germline): SGHTA, FQGNSA. The CDR3 loop spans 17 amino acids. V shed 5 bases and J shed 0 bases, with 14 bases lying between them. The CDR3 coding sequence is TGTGCCAGCAGCGTGAGCGGCGCGAACTCCTATAATTCACCCCTCCACTTT. This translates into CASSVSGANSYNSPLHF.

The rearrangement uses TRBV6-4 and TRBJ1-6, with 9 positions matching TRBD1. This CDR3 has 14 amino acids. Germline V gene lookup returns CDR1 MRHNA and CDR2 SNTAGT. The CDR3 is CVVRGDRGDSPLHF. CDR3 DNA sequence: TGTGTCGTCAGGGGAGACAGGGGGGATTCACCCCTCCACTTT.

In the case of this clone: The junction shows a germline mismatch at one end, possibly a read error. This chain joins TRBV9 and TRBJ1-5; possibly TRBD1 for D (5 bases). CDR3 length equals 15 residues. Looked up from germline, CDR1 is SGDLS and CDR2 is YYNGEE. The CDR3 DNA follows: TGTGCCAGCAGCGTAGGATCGGGGGTCAATAAGCCCCAGCATTTT. As protein: CASSVGSGVNKPQHF.

This clone was seen once. The sample carries other DNA sequences with the same CDR3. CDR3 sequence (DNA): TGCGCCAGCAGCAGACAGCAAGAGACCCAGTACTTC. Amino acids: CASSRQQETQYF. This sequence joins TRBV5-1 and TRBJ2-5, with D possibly TRBD1 on 5 matching bases. V dropped 4 bases and J dropped 2 bases, with 6 bases sitting between them. The CDR3 consists of 12 residues. Germline V gene sequence: CDR1 SGHRS, CDR2 YFSETQ.

V and J are TRBV7-9 and TRBJ1-1, with a weak D call TRBD1 (5 bases). Per germline, CDR1 SEHNR and CDR2 FQNEAQ (reference sequence). Trimming removed 1 base at V and 2 bases at J, with 11 bases between. The CDR3 length is 15 residues. The CDR3 sequence is CASSLGQGTNTEAFF. Here the CDR3 DNA reads TGTGCCAGCAGCTTAGGCCAGGGAACAAACACTGAAGCTTTCTTT.

This clone came up a few times. The chain combines TRBV4-3 with TRBJ2-3; 8 bases are shared with TRBD2. Germline CDR1 is LGHNA and CDR2 is YSLEER. V lost 4 bases to trimming and J lost 6 bases; unmatched junction nucleotides: 12. The CDR3 extends over 16 amino acids. This chain's CDR3 is CASSPSFGGASDTQYF. CDR3 in DNA: TGCGCCAGCAGCCCCTCTTTCGGGGGGGCCTCGGATACGCAGTATTTT.

The genes are TRBV7-3 and TRBJ2-1; 9 bases are shared with TRBD2. The CDR3 contains 13 residues. Germline CDR1 SGHTA, CDR2 FQGTGA. V gave up 4 bases and J gave up 9 bases; unmatched junction bases: 4. In DNA form, the CDR3 reads TGTGCCAGCAGCTCCATACTAGCGGGTGAGCAGTTCTTC. Its translation is CASSSILAGEQFF.

V and J are TRBV18 and TRBJ1-1; perhaps TRBD1 as D (5 bases). Trimming took 4 bases from V and 2 from J, leaving 11 bases between them. The CDR3 is made up of 14 amino acids. Germline-derived CDR1 and CDR2 are KGHSH and LQKENI. CDR3 DNA: TGTGCCAGCTCACAACAGGAGCGTAACACTGAAGCTTTCTTT. Protein product: CASSQQERNTEAFF.

The chain links TRBV14 to TRBJ2-7, with 8 bases matching TRBD1. CDR3 length: 13 residues. V lost 7 bases to trimming and J lost 3 bases; unmatched junction nucleotides: 5. In germline, CDR1 is SGHDN, CDR2 FVKESK. The chain's CDR3 is CASTRTGIYEQYF. The CDR3 nucleotides are TGTGCCAGCACCCGGACAGGGATCTACGAGCAGTACTTC.

V gene TRBV15 combines with J gene TRBJ1-1; D is perhaps TRBD1 (5 bases). CDR1 and CDR2 from the germline V gene are LNHNV and YYDKDF (reference sequence). Trimming took 6 bases from V and 1 from J, leaving 9 bases between them. The CDR3 is 13 amino acids. The CDR3 sequence: CATRGLKNTEAFF. The CDR3 DNA reads as TGTGCCACCAGGGGACTGAAGAACACTGAAGCTTTCTTT.

The rearrangement uses TRBV27 and TRBJ2-7; 10 bases map to TRBD1. In germline, CDR1 is MNHEY, CDR2 SMNVEV (reference sequence). The V gene end was trimmed by 4 bases and the J gene end by 2 bases; junction bases not matched to a gene: 5. The CDR3 contains 15 residues. Written as DNA, the CDR3 is TGTGCCAGCAGTTACGCCGGGACAGGGGCCTACGAGCAGTACTTC. This codes for CASSYAGTGAYEQYF.

The CDR3 protein is CASSLRSGVGSNQPQHF. CDR3 coding DNA: TGTGCCAGCAGCTTGCGGTCAGGGGTCGGGAGCAATCAGCCCCAGCATTTT. V usage is TRBV5-6 and J usage is TRBJ1-5; possibly TRBD1 for D (6 bases). CDR3 length: 17 residues. Trimming stripped 1 base from V and 1 base from J, with 15 bases between. Germline CDR1 and CDR2: SGHDT and YYEEEE.

This chain uses TRBV5-1 with TRBJ1-1; 7 bases are a match to TRBD1. Looked up from germline, CDR1 is SGHRS and CDR2 is YFSETQ. Trimming at V came to 4 bases and at J to 7 bases, leaving 7 bases not matched to a gene. The CDR3 totals 13 residues. CDR3 DNA: TGCGCCAGCAGCCTACAGGGGACCCATGAAGCTTTCTTT. This sequence encodes CASSLQGTHEAFF. Supplemented by reference TRBV5-1 and TRBJ1-1, the full variable domain reads KAGVTQTPRYLIKTRGQQVTLSCSPISGHRSVSWYQQTPGQGLQFLFEYFSETQRNKGNFPGRFSGRQFSNSRSEMNVSTLELGDSALYLCASSLQGTHEAFFGQGTRLTVV.

The V gene is TRBV14, the J gene TRBJ2-2, with D possibly TRBD2 on 5 matching bases. The CDR3 is 16 amino acids. With 4 bases removed from V and 6 bases from J, the gap between germline ends came to 18 bases. Germline-derived CDR1 and CDR2 are SGHDN and FVKESK. CDR3 sequence reads: CASSPLTSSVAGELFF. The CDR3 nucleotides are TGTGCCAGCAGCCCACTAACTAGTTCGGTCGCCGGGGAGCTGTTTTTT.